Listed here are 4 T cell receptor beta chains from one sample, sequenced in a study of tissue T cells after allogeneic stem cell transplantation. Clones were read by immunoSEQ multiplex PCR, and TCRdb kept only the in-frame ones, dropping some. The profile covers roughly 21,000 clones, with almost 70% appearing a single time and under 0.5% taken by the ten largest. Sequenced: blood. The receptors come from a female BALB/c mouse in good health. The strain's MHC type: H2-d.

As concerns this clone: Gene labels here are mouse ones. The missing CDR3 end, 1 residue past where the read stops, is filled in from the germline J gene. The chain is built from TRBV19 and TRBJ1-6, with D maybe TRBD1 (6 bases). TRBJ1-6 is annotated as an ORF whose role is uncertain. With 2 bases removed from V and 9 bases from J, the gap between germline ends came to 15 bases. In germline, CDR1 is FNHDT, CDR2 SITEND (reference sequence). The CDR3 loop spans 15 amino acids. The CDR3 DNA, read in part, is TGTGCCAGCAGTATGTACGGGGGCCGCGGTTCGCCCCTCTAC. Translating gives CASSMYGGRGSPLY. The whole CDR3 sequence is CASSMYGGRGSPLYF.

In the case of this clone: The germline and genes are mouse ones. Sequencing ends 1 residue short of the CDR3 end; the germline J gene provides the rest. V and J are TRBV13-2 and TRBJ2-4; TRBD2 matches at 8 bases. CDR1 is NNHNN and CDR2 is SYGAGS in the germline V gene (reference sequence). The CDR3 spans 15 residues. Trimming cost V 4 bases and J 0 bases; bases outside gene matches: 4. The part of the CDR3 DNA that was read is TGTGCCAGCGGTTTCTGGGGGGCCAGTCAAAACACCTTGTAC. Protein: CASGFWGASQNTLY. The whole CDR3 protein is CASGFWGASQNTLYF.

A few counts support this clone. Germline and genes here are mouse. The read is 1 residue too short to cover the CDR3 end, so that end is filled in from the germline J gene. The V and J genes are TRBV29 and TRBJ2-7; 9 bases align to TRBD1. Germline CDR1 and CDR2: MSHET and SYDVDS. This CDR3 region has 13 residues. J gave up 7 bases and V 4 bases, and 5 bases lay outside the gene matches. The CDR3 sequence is CASSSGTGWEQYF. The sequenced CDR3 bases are TGTGCTAGCAGTTCAGGGACAGGGTGGGAACAGTAC.

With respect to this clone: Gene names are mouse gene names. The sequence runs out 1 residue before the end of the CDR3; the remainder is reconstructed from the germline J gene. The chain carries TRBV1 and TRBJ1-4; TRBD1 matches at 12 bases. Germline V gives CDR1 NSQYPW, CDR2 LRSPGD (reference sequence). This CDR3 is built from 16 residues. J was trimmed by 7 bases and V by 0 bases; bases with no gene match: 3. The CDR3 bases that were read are TGCACCTGCAGTGCAGATAAGGGACAGGGGGCCGAAAGATTATTT. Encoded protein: CTCSADKGQGAERLF. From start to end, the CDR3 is CTCSADKGQGAERLFF. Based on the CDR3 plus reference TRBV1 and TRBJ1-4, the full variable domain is VTLLEQNPRWRLVPRGQAVNLRCILKNSQYPWMSWYQQDLQKQLQWLFTLRSPGDKEVKSLPGADYLATRVTDTELRLQVANMSQGRTLYCTCSADKGQGAERLFFGHGTKLSVL.